The 18 T cell receptor beta chains below all came from one sample that was sequenced in a study of PD-1 blockade in classical Hodgkin lymphoma. Every patient experienced relapse after autologous stem cell transplantation, and brentuximab vedotin exposure varied. TCRdb's copy holds only in-frame clones and misses some; the assay was immunoSEQ multiplex PCR. The sample lists 60,000 or so clones; over 85% were seen once. This material consisted of peripheral blood mononuclear cells (PBMCs), taken at baseline. The receptors here all came from a human donor with classical Hodgkin lymphoma.

V and J are TRBV11-2 and TRBJ2-1, with D possibly matching TRBD2 (6 bases). This CDR3 spans 15 amino acids. CDR1 SGHAT and CDR2 FQNNGV come from the germline V gene. The V and J ends lost 7 bases and 5 bases respectively, with 18 bases between them. The CDR3 loop reads CASTRRLELHNEQFF. DNA of the CDR3: TGTGCCAGCACCCGACGACTAGAGCTCCACAATGAGCAGTTCTTC.

The chain recombines TRBV4-1 with TRBJ2-5; 8 bases agree with TRBD2. Germline V lookup: CDR1 MGHRA, CDR2 YSYEKL. After removal of 0 bases from V and 9 bases from J, the junction contained 0 bases not matched to a gene. The length of the CDR3 is 12 residues. For the CDR3, the DNA is TGCGCCAGCAGCCAAGAGCGGGGGGCCCAGTACTTC. It translates to CASSQERGAQYF.

The gene calls are TRBV7-9 and TRBJ1-1, with no clear D. Germline CDR1 SEHNR, CDR2 FQNEAQ (reference sequence). V was pared by 2 bases and J by 6 bases, with 13 bases between. This CDR3 region has 14 residues. CDR3 in DNA: TGTGCCAGCAGCTTATCTTCGGCCAGCCCTGAAGCTTTCTTT. Protein sequence: CASSLSSASPEAFF.

V gene TRBV4-1 combines with J gene TRBJ1-4; no reliable D call. The CDR3 is made up of 15 amino acids. V gave up 0 bases and J gave up 6 bases, with 11 bases separating them. The germline V gene encodes CDR1 MGHRA and CDR2 YSYEKL. CDR3 coding DNA: TGCGCCAGCAGCCAAGATCCGGCAGGCTATGAAAAACTGTTTTTT. Its translation is CASSQDPAGYEKLFF.

This clone was seen a few times. The chain recombines TRBV13 with TRBJ1-3; a possible D gene is TRBD1 (5 bases). Germline V CDR1 and CDR2: PRHDT, FYEKMQ (reference sequence). The V and J ends lost 5 bases and 0 bases respectively, with 11 bases between them. This CDR3 has 15 amino acids. The CDR3 protein is CASSHRQSSGNTIYF. CDR3 in DNA: TGTGCCAGCAGCCACAGGCAAAGCTCTGGAAACACCATATATTTT.

V and J are TRBV7-8 and TRBJ1-6; D call uncertain. The germline V and J ends were trimmed by 1 base and 8 bases, with 6 bases remaining between them. The CDR3 covers 13 residues. In germline, CDR1 is SGHVS, CDR2 FQNEAQ. The CDR3 loop reads CASSLGGDSPLHF. The CDR3 DNA follows: TGTGCCAGCAGCTTAGGCGGGGATTCACCCCTCCACTTT.

This sequence joins TRBV9 and TRBJ2-5; D call uncertain. The CDR3 has 15 residues. Germline V CDR1 and CDR2: SGDLS, YYNGEE. Trimming took off 0 bases at V and 5 bases at J, with 14 bases between the two ends. The DNA for the CDR3 is TGTGCCAGCAGCGTAGACTCCTGGGAATTTGAGACCCAGTACTTC. Translated, it gives CASSVDSWEFETQYF.

The chain links TRBV27 to TRBJ2-7, with 7 bases that match TRBD2. CDR1 MNHEY and CDR2 SMNVEV come from the germline V gene (reference sequence). V trimming: 5 bases; J trimming: 3 bases; junction bases outside the gene matches: 10. The CDR3 contains 15 residues. Here the CDR3 reads CASSRSLGGDYEQYF. Here the CDR3 DNA reads TGTGCCAGCAGTCGAAGTTTGGGGGGGGACTACGAGCAGTACTTC.

This chain links TRBV6-1 with TRBJ2-7, with D possibly matching TRBD2 (6 bases). This CDR3 spans 14 amino acids. Trimming took 7 bases from V and 1 from J, leaving 14 bases between them. CDR1 is MNHNS and CDR2 is SASEGT in the germline V gene. CDR3 amino acids: CASKLSGLSYEQYF. The DNA for the CDR3 is TGTGCCAGCAAGCTGAGCGGGTTATCCTACGAGCAGTACTTC.

V gene TRBV6-6 combines with J gene TRBJ1-4, with D perhaps matching TRBD1 (5 bases). The V gene's germline CDR1 is MNHNY and CDR2 SVGAGI (reference sequence). The CDR3 has 13 amino acids. Trimming stripped 6 bases from V and 7 bases from J, with 12 bases between. The CDR3 region has the DNA TGTGCCAGCAGACCCACCGGGGGTGAAAAACTGTTTTTT. Its protein product is CASRPTGGEKLFF.

The chain uses TRBV5-4 and TRBJ2-1; 7 nucleotides agree with TRBD2. In germline, CDR1 is SGHNT, CDR2 YYREEE (reference sequence). J lost 3 bases, V lost 0 bases, and 3 bases had no gene match. The CDR3 has 15 amino acids. Here the CDR3 reads CASSLATSHYNEQFF. CDR3 coding DNA: TGTGCCAGCAGCTTGGCGACTAGCCACTACAATGAGCAGTTCTTC.

The count of this clone is one. The rearrangement links TRBV19 to TRBJ1-1, with D uncertain. CDR3 size: 15 residues. Germline V gene lookup returns CDR1 LNHDA and CDR2 SQIVND (reference sequence). The V gene lost 7 bases and the J gene lost 0 bases, with 15 bases spanning the gap. The CDR3 spells CASNSGRVMNTEAFF. The CDR3, as DNA: TGTGCCAGTAATTCGGGCCGGGTAATGAACACTGAAGCTTTCTTT.

J is TRBJ2-1 and V is TRBV6-1, with D perhaps TRBD1 (5 bases). V lost 5 bases and J 5 bases, leaving 16 bases between the germline ends. The CDR3 spans 15 residues. Per germline, CDR1 MNHNS and CDR2 SASEGT. CDR3 in amino acids: CASSSRTSLNNEQFF. The CDR3 coding sequence is TGTGCCAGCAGTAGTCGGACATCCCTTAACAATGAGCAGTTCTTC.

The chain uses TRBV10-3 and TRBJ2-1; 8 bases agree with TRBD2. Germline trimming cut 10 bases from V and 2 bases from J; bases unmatched to any gene: 10. The CDR3 consists of 15 residues. Looked up from germline, CDR1 is ENHRY and CDR2 is SYGVKD. CDR3 sequence (DNA): TGTGCCACCGATAGCGGGGCCTATGCCTACAATGAGCAGTTCTTC. It is translated as CATDSGAYAYNEQFF.

The gene calls are TRBV2 and TRBJ2-3; the match to TRBD1 covers 8 bases. CDR3 length equals 16 residues. V dropped 8 bases and J dropped 1; count of bases not matched to a gene: 11. The germline CDR1 and CDR2 sequences are SNHLY and FYNNEI. The CDR3 nucleotides read TGTGCCAGCTTGCTCGGGACAGGACATCGCACAGATACGCAGTATTTT. As protein: CASLLGTGHRTDTQYF.

J is TRBJ2-1 and V is TRBV5-1; the match to TRBD2 covers 10 bases. J lost 12 bases, V lost 2 bases, and 5 bases had no gene match. Germline values: CDR1 SGHRS, CDR2 YFSETQ. CDR3 length: 13 amino acids. CDR3 bases: TGCGCCAGCAGCTTCGAAGCGGGGGGGCGGCAGTTCTTC. It yields the protein CASSFEAGGRQFF.

This clone was found a few times. The J gene is TRBJ1-5, the V gene TRBV15; D remains ambiguous. CDR1 and CDR2 from the germline V gene are LNHNV and YYDKDF (reference sequence). The CDR3 spans 14 residues. The ends were cut back, 5 bases at V and 1 base at J, with 9 bases in the middle. CDR3 sequence reads: CATSDLASNQPQHF. DNA of the CDR3: TGTGCCACCAGCGACTTAGCCAGCAATCAGCCCCAGCATTTT. The complete variable domain, with remaining parts taken from reference TRBV15 and TRBJ1-5, reads DAMVIQNPRYQVTQFGKPVTLSCSQTLNHNVMYWYQQKSSQAPKLLFHYYDKDFNNEADTPDNFQSRRPNTSFCFLDIRSPGLGDTAMYLCATSDLASNQPQHFGDGTRLSIL.

The chain links TRBV7-6 to TRBJ2-1, with D perhaps matching TRBD1 (5 bases). In germline, CDR1 is SGHVS, CDR2 FNYEAQ. The CDR3 consists of 12 residues. The V gene lost 5 bases and the J gene lost 7 bases, with 9 bases spanning the gap. The CDR3 loop is CASSRPGNEQFF. CDR3 nucleotide sequence: TGTGCCAGCAGCCGCCCAGGGAATGAGCAGTTCTTC.